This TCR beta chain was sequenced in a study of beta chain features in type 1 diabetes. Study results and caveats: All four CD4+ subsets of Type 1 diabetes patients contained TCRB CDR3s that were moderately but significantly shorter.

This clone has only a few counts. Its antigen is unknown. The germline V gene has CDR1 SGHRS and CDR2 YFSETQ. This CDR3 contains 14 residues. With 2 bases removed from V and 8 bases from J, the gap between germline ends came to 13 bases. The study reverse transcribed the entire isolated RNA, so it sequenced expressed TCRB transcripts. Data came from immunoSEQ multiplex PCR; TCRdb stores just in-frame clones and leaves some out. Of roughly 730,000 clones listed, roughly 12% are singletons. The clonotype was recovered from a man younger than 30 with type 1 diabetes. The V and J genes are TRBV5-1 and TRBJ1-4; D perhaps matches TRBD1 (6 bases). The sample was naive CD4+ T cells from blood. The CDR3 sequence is CASSFGQLQEKLFF. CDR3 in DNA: TGCGCCAGCAGCTTCGGACAGCTTCAGGAAAAACTGTTTTTT.